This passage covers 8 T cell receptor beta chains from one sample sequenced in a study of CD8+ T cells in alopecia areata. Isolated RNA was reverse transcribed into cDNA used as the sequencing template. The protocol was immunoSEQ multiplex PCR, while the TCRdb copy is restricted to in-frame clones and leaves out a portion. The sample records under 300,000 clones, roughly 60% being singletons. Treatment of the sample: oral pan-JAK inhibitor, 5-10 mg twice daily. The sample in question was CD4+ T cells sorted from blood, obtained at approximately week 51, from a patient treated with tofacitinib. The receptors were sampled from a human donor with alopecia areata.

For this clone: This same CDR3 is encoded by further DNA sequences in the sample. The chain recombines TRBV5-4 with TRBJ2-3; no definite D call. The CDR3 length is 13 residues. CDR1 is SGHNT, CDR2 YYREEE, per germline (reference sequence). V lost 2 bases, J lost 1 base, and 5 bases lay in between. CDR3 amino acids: CASSFSGTDTQYF. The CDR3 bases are TGTGCCAGCAGCTTTTCAGGCACAGATACGCAGTATTTT.

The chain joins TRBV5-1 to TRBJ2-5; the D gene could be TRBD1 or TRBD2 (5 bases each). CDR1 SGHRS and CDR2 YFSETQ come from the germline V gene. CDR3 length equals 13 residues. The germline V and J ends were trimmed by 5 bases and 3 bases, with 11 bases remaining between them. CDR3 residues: CASRPGTEETQYF. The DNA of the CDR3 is TGCGCCAGCAGGCCCGGGACGGAAGAGACCCAGTACTTC.

In nucleotides, the CDR3 is TGTGCCAGCAGGCTCGACCGGACCCAGTACTTC. It translates to CASRLDRTQYF. The chain uses TRBV28 and TRBJ2-5; D not certain. V was cut by 6 bases and J by 7 bases, with 9 bases left in between. CDR1 MDHEN and CDR2 SYDVKM come from the germline V gene. The CDR3 loop spans 11 amino acids. Full variable domain (remainder filled in from reference TRBV28 and TRBJ2-5): DVKVTQSSRYLVKRTGEKVFLECVQDMDHENMFWYRQDPGLGLRLIYFSYDVKMKEKGDIPEGYSVSREKKERFSLILESASTNQTSMYLCASRLDRTQYFGPGTRLLVL.

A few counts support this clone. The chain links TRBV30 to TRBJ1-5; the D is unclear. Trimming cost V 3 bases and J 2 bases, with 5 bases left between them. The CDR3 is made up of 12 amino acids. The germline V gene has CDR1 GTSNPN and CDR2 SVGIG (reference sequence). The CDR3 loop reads CAWRRGNQPQHF. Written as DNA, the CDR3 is TGTGCCTGGAGGCGGGGCAATCAGCCCCAGCATTTT.

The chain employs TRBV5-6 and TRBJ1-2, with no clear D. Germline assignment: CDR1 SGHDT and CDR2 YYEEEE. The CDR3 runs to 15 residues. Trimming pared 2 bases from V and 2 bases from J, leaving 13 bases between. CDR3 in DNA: TGTGCCAGCAGCTTCGTGACCGGTCAAAACTATGGCTACACCTTC. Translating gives CASSFVTGQNYGYTF.

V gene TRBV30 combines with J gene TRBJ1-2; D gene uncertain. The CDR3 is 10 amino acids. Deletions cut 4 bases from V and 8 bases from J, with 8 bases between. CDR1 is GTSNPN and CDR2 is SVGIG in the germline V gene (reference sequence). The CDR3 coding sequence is TGTGCCTGGAAGCTGGGAGGCTACACCTTC. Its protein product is CAWKLGGYTF.

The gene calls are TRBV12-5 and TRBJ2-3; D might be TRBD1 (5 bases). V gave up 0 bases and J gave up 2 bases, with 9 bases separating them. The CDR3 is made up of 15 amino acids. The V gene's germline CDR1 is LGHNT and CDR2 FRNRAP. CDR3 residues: CASGLVRGATDTQYF. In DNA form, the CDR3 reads TGTGCTAGTGGTTTGGTACGTGGGGCCACAGATACGCAGTATTTT.

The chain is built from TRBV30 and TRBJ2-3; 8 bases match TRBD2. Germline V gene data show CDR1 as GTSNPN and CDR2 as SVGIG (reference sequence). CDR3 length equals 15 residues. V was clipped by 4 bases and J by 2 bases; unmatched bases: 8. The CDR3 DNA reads TGTGCCTGGACTCTGGGAGCGGGGGTCACAGATACGCAGTATTTT. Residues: CAWTLGAGVTDTQYF. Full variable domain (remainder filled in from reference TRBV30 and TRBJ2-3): SQTIHQWPATLVQPVGSPLSLECTVEGTSNPNLYWYRQAAGRGLQLLFYSVGIGQISSEVPQNLSASRPQDRQFILSSKKLLLSDSGFYLCAWTLGAGVTDTQYFGPGTRLTVL.